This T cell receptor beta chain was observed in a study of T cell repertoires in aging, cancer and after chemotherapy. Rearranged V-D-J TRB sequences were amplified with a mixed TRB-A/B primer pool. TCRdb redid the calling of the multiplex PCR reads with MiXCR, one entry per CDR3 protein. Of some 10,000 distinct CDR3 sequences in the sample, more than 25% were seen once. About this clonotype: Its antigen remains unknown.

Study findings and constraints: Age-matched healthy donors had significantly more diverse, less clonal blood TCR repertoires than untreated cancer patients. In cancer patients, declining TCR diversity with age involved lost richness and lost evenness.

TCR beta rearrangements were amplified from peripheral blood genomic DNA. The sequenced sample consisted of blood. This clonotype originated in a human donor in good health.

CDR3 loop: CASSLAWAWEGTQYF. DNA for the CDR3: TGTGCCAGCAGCTTGGCCTGGGCGTGGGAAGGGACCCAGTACTTC. The J gene is TRBJ2-5, the V gene TRBV5-4; D is unresolved. CDR1 SGHNT and CDR2 YYREEE come from the germline V gene (reference sequence). V was trimmed by 0 bases and J by 7 bases, leaving 16 bases between them. CDR3 length: 15 residues. The entire variable domain, with the rest obtained from reference TRBV5-4 and TRBJ2-5, is as follows: ETGVTQSPTHLIKTRGQQVTLRCSSQSGHNTVSWYQQALGQGPQFIFQYYREEENGRGNFPPRFSGLQFPNYSSELNVNALELDDSALYLCASSLAWAWEGTQYFGPGTRLLVL.